These 5 T cell receptor beta chains share one sample of origin, sequenced in a study of prognosis after radiotherapy for stage I lung cancer. Starting from genomic DNA, TCR beta CDR3 was amplified through two-round multiplex PCR. Individual primers that were specific to each TRBV and TRBJ gene served in first-round PCR. TCRdb passed the multiplex PCR reads through MiXCR, listing each CDR3 protein once. Here the sample spans more than 25,000 distinct CDR3 sequences, 32% being singletons. The sequences come from PBMCs, collected before or after stereotactic body radiation therapy (not recorded which). These TCRs come from a donor aged 50 or older with non-small cell lung cancer.

This clonotype appeared many times. The gene calls are TRBV20-1 and TRBJ2-1; 9 nucleotides align to TRBD2. This CDR3 contains 16 residues. From germline, CDR1 is DFQATT and CDR2 SNEGSKA (reference sequence). After removal of 3 bases from V and 0 bases from J, the junction contained 6 bases not matched to a gene. CDR3 residues: CSASDPSGVSYNEQFF. In nucleotides, the CDR3 is TGCAGTGCTAGTGATCCTAGCGGGGTCTCCTACAATGAGCAGTTCTTC.

This clonotype was counted ten times or more. The chain links TRBV20-1 to TRBJ2-3; 12 bases agree with TRBD2. V shed 5 bases and J 6 bases; nucleotides not matched to a gene: 6. The V gene's germline CDR1 is DFQATT and CDR2 SNEGSKA (reference sequence). CDR3 length equals 14 residues. DNA for the CDR3: TGCAGTGCTGAGACTAGCGGGAGACTTGATACGCAGTATTTT. Residues: CSAETSGRLDTQYF.

This clonotype was detected a few times. At one end the junction does not follow the germline gene, possibly because of a read error. This chain connects TRBV4-1 to TRBJ1-3; the match to TRBD1 covers 7 bases. Germline-derived CDR1 and CDR2 are MGHRA and YSYEKL. The CDR3 has 16 residues. CDR3 in DNA: TGCGCCGGCAGCCACTATGCTACAGGGGCTGGAAACACCATATATTTT. Its translation: CAGSHYATGAGNTIYF.

This clonotype came up many times. V and J are TRBV12-3 or TRBV12-4 and TRBJ1-1; TRBD1 might be the D (5 bases). Trimming left V 4 bases short and J 8 bases short, with 14 bases between. CDR3 length: 13 residues. CDR3 amino acids: CASSSRTQVEAFF. The CDR3 DNA follows: TGTGCCAGCAGTTCTAGGACACAAGTCGAAGCTTTCTTT.

This chain joins TRBV5-4 and TRBJ1-1, with a possible D match to TRBD1 (6 bases). This CDR3 has 14 residues. Per germline, CDR1 SGHNT and CDR2 YYREEE (reference sequence). Trimming removed 0 bases at V and 5 bases at J, with 11 bases between. As DNA, the CDR3 is TGTGCCAGCAGCTTGGACAGGGACTGGACTGAAGCTTTCTTT. Translating gives CASSLDRDWTEAFF.